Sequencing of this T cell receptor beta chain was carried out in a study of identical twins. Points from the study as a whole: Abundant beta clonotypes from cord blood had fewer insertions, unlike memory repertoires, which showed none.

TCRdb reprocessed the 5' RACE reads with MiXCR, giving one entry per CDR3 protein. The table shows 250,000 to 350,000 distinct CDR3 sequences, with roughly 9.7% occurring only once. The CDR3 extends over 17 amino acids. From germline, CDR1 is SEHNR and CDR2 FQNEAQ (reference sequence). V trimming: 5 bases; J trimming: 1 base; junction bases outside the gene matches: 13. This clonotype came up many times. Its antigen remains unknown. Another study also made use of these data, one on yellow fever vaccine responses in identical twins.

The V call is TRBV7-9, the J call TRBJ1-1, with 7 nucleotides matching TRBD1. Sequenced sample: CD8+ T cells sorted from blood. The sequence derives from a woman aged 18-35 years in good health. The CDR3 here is CASSPSRQGGKNTEAFF. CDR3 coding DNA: TGTGCCAGCAGCCCCTCTAGACAGGGAGGGAAGAACACTGAAGCTTTCTTT. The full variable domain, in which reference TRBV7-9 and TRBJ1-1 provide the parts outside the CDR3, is DTGVSQNPRHKITKRGQNVTFRCDPISEHNRLYWYRQTLGQGPEFLTYFQNEAQLEKSRLLSDRFSAERPKGSFSTLEIQRTEQGDSAMYLCASSPSRQGGKNTEAFFGQGTRLTVV.